The source of this T cell receptor (beta chain) is a study of T cell responses to AZD1222 COVID-19 vaccine. Study findings and constraints: The study found Spike-specific TCR breadth and depth rose after two AZD1222 doses. Baseline testing showed seropositivity in only a handful of AZD1222 recipients.

Comments on this clone: Its antigen is still unknown.

The ends lost 2 bases at V and 6 bases at J; junction bases unmatched: 6. The CDR3 is made up of 16 amino acids. Germline lookup yields CDR1 MNHEY and CDR2 SVGAGI. Repertoires were generated with immunoSEQ multiplex PCR, while TCRdb's copy carries only in-frame clones and drops some. The table lists 110,000 to 150,000 clones, over 90% of them singletons. The sequence derives from an adult in good health. The material sequenced was peripheral blood, taken on day 0 of AZD1222 vaccination. The V call is TRBV6-5, the J call TRBJ1-6, with 8 bases fitting TRBD1. The CDR3 DNA sequence: TGTGCCAGCAGTTACCGGCGGACAGGGCTTAATTCACCCCTCCACTTT. Translated: CASSYRRTGLNSPLHF.